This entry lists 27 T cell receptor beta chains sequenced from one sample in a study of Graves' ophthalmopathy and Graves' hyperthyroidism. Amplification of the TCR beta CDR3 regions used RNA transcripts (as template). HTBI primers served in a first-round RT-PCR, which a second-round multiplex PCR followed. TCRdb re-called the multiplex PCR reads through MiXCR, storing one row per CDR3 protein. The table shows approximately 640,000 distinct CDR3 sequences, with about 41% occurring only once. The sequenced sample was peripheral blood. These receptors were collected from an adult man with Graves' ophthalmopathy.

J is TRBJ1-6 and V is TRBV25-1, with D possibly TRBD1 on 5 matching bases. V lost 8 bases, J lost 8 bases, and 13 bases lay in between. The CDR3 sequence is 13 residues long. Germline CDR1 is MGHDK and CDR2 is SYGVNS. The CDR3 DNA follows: TGTGCCAGCTTGGATACAGGAGATTCACCCCTCCACTTT. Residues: CASLDTGDSPLHF. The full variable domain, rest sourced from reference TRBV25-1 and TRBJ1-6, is EADIYQTPRYLVIGTGKKITLECSQTMGHDKMYWYQQDPGMELHLIHYSYGVNSTEKGDLSSESTVSRIRTEHFPLTLESARPSHTSQYLCASLDTGDSPLHFGNGTRLTVT.

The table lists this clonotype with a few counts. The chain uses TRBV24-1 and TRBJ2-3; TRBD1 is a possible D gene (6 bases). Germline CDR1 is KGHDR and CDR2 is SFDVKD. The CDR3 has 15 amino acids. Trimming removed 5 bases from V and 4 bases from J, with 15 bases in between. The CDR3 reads CATSAYDRSPDTQYF. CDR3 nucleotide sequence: TGTGCCACCAGTGCCTACGACAGGTCCCCAGATACGCAGTATTTT.

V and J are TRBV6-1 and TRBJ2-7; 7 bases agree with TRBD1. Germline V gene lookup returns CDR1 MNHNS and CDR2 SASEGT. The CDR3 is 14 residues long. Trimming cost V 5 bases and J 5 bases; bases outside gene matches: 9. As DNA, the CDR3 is TGTGCCAGCAGTAGGACAGGTGGTATACACGAGCAGTACTTC. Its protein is CASSRTGGIHEQYF.

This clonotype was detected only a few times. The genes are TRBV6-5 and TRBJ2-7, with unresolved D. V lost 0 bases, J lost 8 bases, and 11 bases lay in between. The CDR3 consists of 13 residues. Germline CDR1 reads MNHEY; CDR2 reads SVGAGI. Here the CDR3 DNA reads TGTGCCAGCAGTTACTCGGCATACGACCAGCAGTACTTC. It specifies CASSYSAYDQQYF.

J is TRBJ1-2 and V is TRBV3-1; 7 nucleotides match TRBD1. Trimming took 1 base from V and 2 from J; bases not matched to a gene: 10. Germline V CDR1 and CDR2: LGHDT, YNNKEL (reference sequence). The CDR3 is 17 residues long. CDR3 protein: CASSQGQRRQGNYGYTF. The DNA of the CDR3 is TGTGCCAGCAGCCAAGGCCAACGTCGACAGGGCAACTATGGCTACACCTTC.

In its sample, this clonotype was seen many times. CDR3 bases: TGTGCCACCAGTGGCTTAGGTCTTCGGGGGGAGACCCAGTACTTC. Encoded protein: CATSGLGLRGETQYF. V usage is TRBV24-1 and J usage is TRBJ2-5; perhaps TRBD2 as D (6 bases). The germline V gene has CDR1 KGHDR and CDR2 SFDVKD. V lost 5 bases, J lost 5 bases, and 17 bases lay in between. The CDR3 covers 15 residues.

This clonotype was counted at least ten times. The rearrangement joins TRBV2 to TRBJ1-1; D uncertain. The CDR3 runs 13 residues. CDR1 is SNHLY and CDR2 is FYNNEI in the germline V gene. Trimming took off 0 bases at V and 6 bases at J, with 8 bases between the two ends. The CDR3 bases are TGTGCCAGCAGTGAAGCGCGACGGGCTGAAGCTTTCTTT. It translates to CASSEARRAEAFF.

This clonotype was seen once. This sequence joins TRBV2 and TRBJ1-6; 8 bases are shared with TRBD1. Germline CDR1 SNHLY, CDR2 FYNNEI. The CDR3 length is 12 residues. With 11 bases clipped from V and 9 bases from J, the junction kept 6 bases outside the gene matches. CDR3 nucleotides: TGTGCCCCGACAGGGGATAGTTCACCCCTCCACTTT. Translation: CAPTGDSSPLHF.

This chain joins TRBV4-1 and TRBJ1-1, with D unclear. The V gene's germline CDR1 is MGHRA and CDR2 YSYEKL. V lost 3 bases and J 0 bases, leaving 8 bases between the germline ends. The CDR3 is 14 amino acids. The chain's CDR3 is CASSHSGVNTEAFF. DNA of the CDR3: TGCGCCAGCAGCCACTCCGGGGTGAACACTGAAGCTTTCTTT.

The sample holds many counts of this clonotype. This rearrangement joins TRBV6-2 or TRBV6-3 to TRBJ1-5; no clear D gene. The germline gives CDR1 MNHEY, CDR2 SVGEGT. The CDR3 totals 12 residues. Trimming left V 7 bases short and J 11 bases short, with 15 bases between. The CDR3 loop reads CASKDTEGTQHF. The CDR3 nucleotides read TGTGCCAGCAAGGATACAGAAGGCACCCAGCATTTT.

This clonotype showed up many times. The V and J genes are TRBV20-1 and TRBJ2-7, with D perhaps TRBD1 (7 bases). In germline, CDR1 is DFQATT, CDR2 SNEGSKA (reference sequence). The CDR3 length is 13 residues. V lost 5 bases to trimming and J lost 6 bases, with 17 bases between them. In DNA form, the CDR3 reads TGCAGTGCTGAGTCTGGAGGGGGCGGCGAGCAGTACTTC. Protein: CSAESGGGGEQYF.

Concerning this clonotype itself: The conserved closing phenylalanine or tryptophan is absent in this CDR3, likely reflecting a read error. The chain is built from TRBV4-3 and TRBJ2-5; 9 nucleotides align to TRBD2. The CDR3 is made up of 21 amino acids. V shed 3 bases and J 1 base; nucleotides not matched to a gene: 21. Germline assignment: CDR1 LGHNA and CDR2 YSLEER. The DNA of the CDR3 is TGCGCCAGCAGCCATGATCGGAGCGGGACTAGCTCCACGGTGGGCCAAGAGACCCAGTACCTC. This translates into CASSHDRSGTSSTVGQETQYL.

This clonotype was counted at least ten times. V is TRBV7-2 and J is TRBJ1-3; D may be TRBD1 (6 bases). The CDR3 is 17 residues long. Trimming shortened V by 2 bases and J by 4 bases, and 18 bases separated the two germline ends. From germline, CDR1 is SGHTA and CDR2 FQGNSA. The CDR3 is CASSLIGPGAGGNTIYF. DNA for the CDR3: TGTGCCAGCAGCTTAATTGGACCAGGGGCGGGAGGAAACACCATATATTTT. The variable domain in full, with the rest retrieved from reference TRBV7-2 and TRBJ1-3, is GAGVSQSPSNKVTEKGKDVELRCDPISGHTALYWYRQSLGQGLEFLIYFQGNSAPDKSGLPSDRFSAERTGGSVSTLTIQRTQQEDSAVYLCASSLIGPGAGGNTIYFGEGSWLTVV.

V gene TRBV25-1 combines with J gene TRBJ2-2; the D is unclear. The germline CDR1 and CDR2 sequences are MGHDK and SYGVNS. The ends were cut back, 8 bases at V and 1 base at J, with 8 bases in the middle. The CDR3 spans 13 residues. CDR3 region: CASLAGNTGELFF. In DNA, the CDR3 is TGTGCCAGCTTGGCAGGGAACACCGGGGAGCTGTTTTTT.

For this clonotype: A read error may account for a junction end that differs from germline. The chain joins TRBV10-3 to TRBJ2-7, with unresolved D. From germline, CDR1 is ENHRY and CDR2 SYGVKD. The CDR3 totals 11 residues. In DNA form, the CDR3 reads TGTGCCAGCAGTGAGATGCCAGAGCAGTACTTC. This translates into CASSEMPEQYF.

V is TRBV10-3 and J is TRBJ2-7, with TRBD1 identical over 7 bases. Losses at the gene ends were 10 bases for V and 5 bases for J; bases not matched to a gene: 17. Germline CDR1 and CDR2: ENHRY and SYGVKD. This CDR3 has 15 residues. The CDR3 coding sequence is TGTGCCAGCGCACACATCTACAGGGGATTGAACGAGCAGTACTTC. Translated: CASAHIYRGLNEQYF.

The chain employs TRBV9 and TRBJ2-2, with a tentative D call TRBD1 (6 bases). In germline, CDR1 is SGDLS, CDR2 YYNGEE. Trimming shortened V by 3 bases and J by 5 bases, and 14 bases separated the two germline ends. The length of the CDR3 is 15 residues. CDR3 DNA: TGTGCCAGCAGCGCAACAGGGTCTTGGACCGGGGAGCTGTTTTTT. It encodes CASSATGSWTGELFF.

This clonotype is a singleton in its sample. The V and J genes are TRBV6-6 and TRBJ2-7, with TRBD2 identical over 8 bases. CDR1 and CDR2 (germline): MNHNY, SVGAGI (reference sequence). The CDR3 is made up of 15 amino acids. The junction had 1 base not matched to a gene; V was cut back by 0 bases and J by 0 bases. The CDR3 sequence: CASSYSSGISYEQYF. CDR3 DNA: TGTGCCAGCAGTTACTCTAGCGGGATCTCCTACGAGCAGTACTTC.

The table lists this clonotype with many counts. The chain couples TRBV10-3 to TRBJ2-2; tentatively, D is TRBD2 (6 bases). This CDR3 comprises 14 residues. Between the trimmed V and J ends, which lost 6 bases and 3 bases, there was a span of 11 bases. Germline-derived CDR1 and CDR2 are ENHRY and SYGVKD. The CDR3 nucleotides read TGTGCCATCAGATGGGGGGAATACACCGGGGAGCTGTTTTTT. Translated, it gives CAIRWGEYTGELFF.

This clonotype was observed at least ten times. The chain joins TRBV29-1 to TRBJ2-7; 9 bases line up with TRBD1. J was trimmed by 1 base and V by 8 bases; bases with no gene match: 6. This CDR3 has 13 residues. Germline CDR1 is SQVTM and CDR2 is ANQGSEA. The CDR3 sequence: CSIGQGQSYEQYF. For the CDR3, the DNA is TGCAGCATCGGACAGGGGCAATCCTACGAGCAGTACTTC.

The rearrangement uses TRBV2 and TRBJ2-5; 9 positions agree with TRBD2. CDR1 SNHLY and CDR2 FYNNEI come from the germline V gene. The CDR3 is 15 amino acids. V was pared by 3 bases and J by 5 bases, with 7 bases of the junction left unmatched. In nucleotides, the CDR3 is TGTGCCAGCAGTGAGGATAGCGGGAGAACGGAGACCCAGTACTTC. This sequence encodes CASSEDSGRTETQYF.

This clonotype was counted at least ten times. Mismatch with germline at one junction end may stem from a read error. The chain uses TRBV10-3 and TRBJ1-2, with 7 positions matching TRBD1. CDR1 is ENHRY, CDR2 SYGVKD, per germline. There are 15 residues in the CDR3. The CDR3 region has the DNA TGTGCCAGCAGTGGTCCGGGACAGAGTTACTATGGCTACACCTTC. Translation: CASSGPGQSYYGYTF.

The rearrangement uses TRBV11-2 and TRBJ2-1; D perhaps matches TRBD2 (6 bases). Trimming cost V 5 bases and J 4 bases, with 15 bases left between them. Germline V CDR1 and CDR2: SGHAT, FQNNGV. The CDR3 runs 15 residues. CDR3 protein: CASSLQEGLYNEQFF. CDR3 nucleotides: TGTGCCAGCAGCCTTCAAGAGGGACTTTACAATGAGCAGTTCTTC.

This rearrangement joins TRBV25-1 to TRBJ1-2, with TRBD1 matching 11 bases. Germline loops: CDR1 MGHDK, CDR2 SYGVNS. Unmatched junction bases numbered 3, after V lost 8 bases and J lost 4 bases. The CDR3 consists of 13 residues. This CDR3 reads CASHGQGAYGYTF. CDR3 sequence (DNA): TGTGCCAGCCATGGACAGGGGGCCTATGGCTACACCTTC.

This chain's CDR3 is CASSLEETTGEGGYTF. Here the CDR3 DNA reads TGTGCCAGCAGCTTAGAGGAAACGACAGGGGAAGGAGGCTACACCTTC. The chain couples TRBV11-2 to TRBJ1-2, with TRBD1 identical over 8 bases. The ends lost 0 bases at V and 8 bases at J; junction bases unmatched: 11. This CDR3 comprises 16 residues. CDR1 is SGHAT, CDR2 FQNNGV, per germline.

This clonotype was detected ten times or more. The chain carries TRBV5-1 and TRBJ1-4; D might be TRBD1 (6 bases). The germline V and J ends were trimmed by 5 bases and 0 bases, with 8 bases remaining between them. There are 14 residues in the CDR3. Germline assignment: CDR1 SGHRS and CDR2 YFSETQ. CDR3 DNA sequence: TGCGCCAGCAGAGGACAGCCAACTAATGAAAAACTGTTTTTT. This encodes CASRGQPTNEKLFF. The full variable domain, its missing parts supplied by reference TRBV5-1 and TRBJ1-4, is KAGVTQTPRYLIKTRGQQVTLSCSPISGHRSVSWYQQTPGQGLQFLFEYFSETQRNKGNFPGRFSGRQFSNSRSEMNVSTLELGDSALYLCASRGQPTNEKLFFGSGTQLSVL.

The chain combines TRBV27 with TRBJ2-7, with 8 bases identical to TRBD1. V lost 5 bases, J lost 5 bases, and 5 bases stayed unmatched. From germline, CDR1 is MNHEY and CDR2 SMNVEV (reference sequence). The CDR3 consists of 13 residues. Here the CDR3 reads CASSTGGRDEQYF. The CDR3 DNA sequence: TGTGCCAGCAGTACAGGGGGGCGGGACGAGCAGTACTTC.